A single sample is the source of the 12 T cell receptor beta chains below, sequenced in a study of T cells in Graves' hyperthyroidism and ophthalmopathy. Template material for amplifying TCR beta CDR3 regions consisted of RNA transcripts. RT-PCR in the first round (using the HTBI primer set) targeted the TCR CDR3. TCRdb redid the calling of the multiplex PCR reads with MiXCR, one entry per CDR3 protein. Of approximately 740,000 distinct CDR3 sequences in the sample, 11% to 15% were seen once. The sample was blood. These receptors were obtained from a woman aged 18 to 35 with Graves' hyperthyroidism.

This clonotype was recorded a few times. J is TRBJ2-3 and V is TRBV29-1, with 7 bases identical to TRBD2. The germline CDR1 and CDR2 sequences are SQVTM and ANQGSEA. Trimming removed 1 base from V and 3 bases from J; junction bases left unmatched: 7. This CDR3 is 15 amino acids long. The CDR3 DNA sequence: TGCAGCGTTGAAGCAGTCGGGGGGAGGACAGATACGCAGTATTTT. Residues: CSVEAVGGRTDTQYF.

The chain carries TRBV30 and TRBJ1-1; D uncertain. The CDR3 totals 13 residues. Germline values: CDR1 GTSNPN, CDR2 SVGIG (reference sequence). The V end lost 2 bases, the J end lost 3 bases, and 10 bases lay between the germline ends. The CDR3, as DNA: TGTGCCTGGAGTTGGGAGTCCGACACTGAAGCTTTCTTT. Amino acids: CAWSWESDTEAFF. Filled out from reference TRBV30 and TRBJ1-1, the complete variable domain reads SQTIHQWPATLVQPVGSPLSLECTVEGTSNPNLYWYRQAAGRGLQLLFYSVGIGQISSEVPQNLSASRPQDRQFILSSKKLLLSDSGFYLCAWSWESDTEAFFGQGTRLTVV.

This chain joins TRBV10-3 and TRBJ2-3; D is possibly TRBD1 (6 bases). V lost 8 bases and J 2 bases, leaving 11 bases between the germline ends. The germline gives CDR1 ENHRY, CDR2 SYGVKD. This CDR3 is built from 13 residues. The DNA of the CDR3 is TGTGCCATCTGGGACAAGGTCACAGATACGCAGTATTTT. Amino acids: CAIWDKVTDTQYF.

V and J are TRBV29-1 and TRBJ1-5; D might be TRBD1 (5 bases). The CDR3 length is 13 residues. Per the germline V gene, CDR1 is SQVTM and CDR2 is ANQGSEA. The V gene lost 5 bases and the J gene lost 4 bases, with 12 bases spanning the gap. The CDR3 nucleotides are TGCAGCGTTTTGACAGTGGGAAATCAGCCCCAGCATTTT. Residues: CSVLTVGNQPQHF.

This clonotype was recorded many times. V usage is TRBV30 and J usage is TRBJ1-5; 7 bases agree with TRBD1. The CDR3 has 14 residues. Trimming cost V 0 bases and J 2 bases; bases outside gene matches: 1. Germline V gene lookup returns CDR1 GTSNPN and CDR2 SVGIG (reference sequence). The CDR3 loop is CAWSVGQGNQPQHF. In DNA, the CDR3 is TGTGCCTGGAGTGTAGGACAGGGCAATCAGCCCCAGCATTTT.

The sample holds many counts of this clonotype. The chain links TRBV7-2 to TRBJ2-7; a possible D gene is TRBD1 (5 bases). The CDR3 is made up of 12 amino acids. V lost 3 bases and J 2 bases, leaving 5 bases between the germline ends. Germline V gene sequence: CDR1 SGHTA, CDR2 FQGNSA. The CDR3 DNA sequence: TGTGCCAGCAGCTTGACAGCCTACGAGCAGTACTTC. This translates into CASSLTAYEQYF.

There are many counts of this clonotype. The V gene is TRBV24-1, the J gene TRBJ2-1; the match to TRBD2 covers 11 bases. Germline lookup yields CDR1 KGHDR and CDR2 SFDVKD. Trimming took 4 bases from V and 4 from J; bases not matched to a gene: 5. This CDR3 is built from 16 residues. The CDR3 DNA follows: TGTGCCACCAGTGACCGACTAGCGGGAACTTACAATGAGCAGTTCTTC. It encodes CATSDRLAGTYNEQFF.

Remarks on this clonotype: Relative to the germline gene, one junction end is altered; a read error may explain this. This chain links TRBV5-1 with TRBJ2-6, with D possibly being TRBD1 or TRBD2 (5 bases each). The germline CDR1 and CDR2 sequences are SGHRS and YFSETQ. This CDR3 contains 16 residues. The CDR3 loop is CASSLSGIPGADVLTF. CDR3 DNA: TGCGCCAGCAGCTTGTCGGGGATTCCTGGGGCCGACGTCCTGACTTTC.

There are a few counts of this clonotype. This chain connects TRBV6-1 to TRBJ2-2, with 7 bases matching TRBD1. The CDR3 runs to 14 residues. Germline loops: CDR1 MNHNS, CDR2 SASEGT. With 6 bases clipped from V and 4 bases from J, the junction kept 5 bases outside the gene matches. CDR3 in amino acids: CASSPTGTTGELFF. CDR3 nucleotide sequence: TGTGCCAGCAGCCCGACAGGGACCACCGGGGAGCTGTTTTTT.

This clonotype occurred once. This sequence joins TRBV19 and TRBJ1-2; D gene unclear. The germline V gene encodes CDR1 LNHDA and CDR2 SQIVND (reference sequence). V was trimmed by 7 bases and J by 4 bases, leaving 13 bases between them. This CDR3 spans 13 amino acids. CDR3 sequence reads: CASKDFGPYGYTF. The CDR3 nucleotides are TGTGCCAGTAAGGACTTCGGACCCTATGGCTACACCTTC.

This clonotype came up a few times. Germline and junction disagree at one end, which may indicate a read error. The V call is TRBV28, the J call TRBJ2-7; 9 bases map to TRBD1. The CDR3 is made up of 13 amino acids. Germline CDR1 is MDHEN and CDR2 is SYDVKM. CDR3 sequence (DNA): TGTGCCAGCAGTTTATCCCGGACAGGGGACCGGGACTTC. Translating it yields CASSLSRTGDRDF.

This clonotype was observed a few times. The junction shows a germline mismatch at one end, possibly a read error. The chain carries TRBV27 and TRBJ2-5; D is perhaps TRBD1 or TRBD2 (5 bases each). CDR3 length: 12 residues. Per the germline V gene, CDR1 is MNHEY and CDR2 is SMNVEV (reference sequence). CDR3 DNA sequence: TGTGCCAGCAGTTCAGCCGGGACGCCAACGAACTTC. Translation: CASSSAGTPTNF.